The source of this T cell receptor (beta chain) is a study of blood T cell repertoires in COVID-19. Across the study: Sites across the United States, Italy and Spain contributed samples from acute and convalescent COVID-19. Sample material is recorded as cDNA or gDNA derived from T cells, B-cell-depleted T cells, or PBMCs.

Germline-derived CDR1 and CDR2 are MGHDK and SYGVNS. This CDR3 is 14 amino acids long. Trimming pared 6 bases from V and 4 bases from J, leaving 16 bases between. Clinical history as reported by participants underpinned cohort assignment. Sequencing was performed with immunoSEQ multiplex PCR; in TCRdb, only in-frame clones are kept and a portion is missing. The sample records 200,000 to 250,000 clones, 81% being singletons. This sequence originates from a woman in her forties or fifties with acute COVID-19. The sample comprised PBMCs or T cells enriched from blood (not recorded which). The J gene is TRBJ2-7, the V gene TRBV25-1, with a tentative D call TRBD2 (7 bases). As DNA, the CDR3 is TGTGCCAGCAGCGGACGGGGGGCTGGTTACGAGCAGTACTTC. Amino acid sequence: CASSGRGAGYEQYF.